These T cell receptor beta chains were read from a single sample in a study of shared clonotypes between healthy human individuals. Sequenced by immunoSEQ multiplex PCR; TCRdb stores in-frame clones only, minus some. The table has about 2.3 million clones, about 92% seen once. The sequenced sample was naive CD4+ T cells from PBMCs. The receptor source for this set is a man in his late teens or twenties in good health. Some clones in this sample may be carry-over from other donors' samples. Both conserved end residues are part of each CDR3. The D gene is left open where the match is weak. Some rows have no size entry. The others give once, few or many, or a class for an expanded clone.

>NA|NA|TRBV23-1|TRBJ2-4|18
CASSQKNQGLLAKNIQYF
TGCGCCAGCAGTCAAAAAAACCAGGGCCTGTTGGCCAAAAACATTCAGTACTTC
>NA|NA|TRBV28|TRBJ1-4|13
CASRPPPNEKLFF
TGTGCCAGCAGACCCCCCCCCAATGAAAAACTGTTTTTT
>NA|NA|TRBV15|TRBJ2-7|16
CATSRDLSSLTYEQYF
TGTGCCACCAGCAGAGATCTATCTAGCCTGACCTACGAGCAGTACTTC
>NA|TRBD1|TRBV29-1|TRBJ2-5|12
CSASTGGETQYF
TGCAGCGCCTCGACAGGGGGAGAGACCCAGTACTTC
>NA|NA|TRBV18|TRBJ2-7|15
CASSPQGQGGHEQYF
TGTGCCAGCTCACCACAAGGGCAGGGGGGCCACGAGCAGTACTTC
>NA|TRBD1|TRBV6-5|TRBJ2-1|14
CASSYRGQGYEQFF
TGTGCCAGCAGTTATCGCGGACAGGGGTATGAGCAGTTCTTC
>NA|NA|TRBV19|TRBJ1-2|14
CASSIALVLDGYTF
TGTGCCAGTAGTATTGCCTTGGTTTTGGATGGCTACACCTTC
>NA|NA|TRBV5-1|TRBJ2-7|13
CASSLLRGYEQYF
TGCGCCAGCAGCTTGCTCAGGGGCTACGAGCAGTACTTC
>NA|TRBD2|TRBV7-9|TRBJ2-1|16
CASSLLADSSYNEQFF
TGTGCCAGCAGCTTGCTAGCGGATAGCTCCTACAATGAGCAGTTCTTC
>NA|TRBD1|TRBV9|TRBJ1-3|16
CASSVEGTGSGNTIYF
TGTGCCAGCAGCGTAGAAGGGACAGGGTCTGGAAACACCATATATTTT
>once|NA|TRBV7-9|TRBJ2-3|12
CASRGPGLGQYF
TGTGCCAGCAGAGGGCCGGGTTTGGGGCAGTATTTT
>once|NA|TRBV5-1|TRBJ2-1|15
CASSLVGGYYNEQFF
TGCGCCAGCAGCTTGGTTGGCGGATACTACAATGAGCAGTTCTTC
>NA|NA|TRBV5-1|TRBJ2-5|14
CASSPRNGGEPQYF
TGCGCCAGCAGCCCGCGGAACGGAGGGGAGCCCCAGTACTTC
>NA|NA|TRBV10-3|TRBJ2-2|13
CAISFSLPGELFF
TGTGCCATCAGTTTTTCCCTCCCCGGGGAGCTGTTTTTT
>NA|NA|TRBV7-3|TRBJ2-1|13
CASSSQGGGEQFF
TGTGCCAGCAGCTCCCAGGGGGGAGGAGAGCAGTTCTTC
>NA|NA|TRBV6-5|TRBJ2-7|15
CASSPRTWGSYEQYF
TGTGCCAGCAGTCCCCGGACTTGGGGCTCCTACGAGCAGTACTTC
>NA|NA|TRBV9|TRBJ1-5|17
CASSGRGEPYSNQPQHF
TGTGCCAGCAGCGGGCGAGGGGAACCTTATAGCAATCAGCCCCAGCATTTT
>NA|NA|TRBV7-9|TRBJ2-5|13
CARRALPQETQYF
TGTGCCAGGCGGGCCCTCCCCCAAGAGACCCAGTACTTC
>NA|NA|TRBV5-1|TRBJ2-5|11
CASSLLGTQYF
TGCGCCAGCAGCCTCCTTGGGACCCAGTACTTC
>NA|NA|TRBV30|TRBJ2-7|11
CAWSDRFEQYF
TGTGCCTGGAGTGACCGTTTCGAGCAGTACTTC
>NA|NA|TRBV7-8|TRBJ2-7|13
CASSLPGSYEQYF
TGTGCCAGCAGCTTACCCGGGAGCTACGAGCAGTACTTC
>NA|NA|TRBV15|TRBJ2-3|15
CATSRGSTSTDTQYF
TGTGCCACCAGCAGAGGCTCTACTAGCACAGATACGCAGTATTTT
>NA|NA|TRBV7-9|TRBJ2-3|16
CASSPDSGLRTDTQYF
TGTGCCAGCAGTCCAGACTCGGGACTTCGCACAGATACGCAGTATTTT
>NA|NA|TRBV2|TRBJ1-2|12
CASNPTAYGYTF
TGTGCCAGCAACCCGACAGCTTATGGCTACACCTTC
>NA|NA|TRBV29-1|TRBJ2-3|12
CRASIGFTTQYF
TGCCGAGCGTCCATTGGTTTTACTACGCAGTATTTT
>NA|NA|TRBV7-2|TRBJ1-4|15
CASSLGGSGVEKLFF
TGTGCCAGCAGCTTAGGAGGGTCTGGCGTAGAAAAACTGTTTTTT
>NA|NA|TRBV5-4|TRBJ1-2|13
CASSLGQVRGYTF
TGTGCCAGCAGCCTGGGACAAGTTCGGGGCTACACCTTC
>NA|NA|TRBV28|TRBJ2-7|14
CASSLVRGRSEQYF
TGTGCCAGCAGTTTAGTACGGGGACGGAGCGAGCAGTACTTC
>NA|NA|TRBV5-3|TRBJ2-7|13
CARSPRMTYEQYF
TGTGCCAGAAGCCCCCGGATGACCTACGAGCAGTACTTC
>once|NA|TRBV30|TRBJ2-7|11
CAWSFLGEQYF
TGTGCCTGGAGTTTCTTAGGCGAGCAGTACTTC
>NA|NA|TRBV9|TRBJ1-3|16
CASSPRTKGSGNTIYF
TGTGCCAGCAGCCCCCGGACAAAGGGGTCTGGAAACACCATATATTTT
>NA|NA|TRBV29-1|TRBJ1-2|13
CSVETDRSYGCTF
TGCAGCGTTGAAACGGACAGATCCTATGGCTGCACCTTC
>NA|NA|TRBV7-8|TRBJ1-3|14
CASSQQVPGNTIYF
TGTGCCAGCAGCCAGCAGGTCCCTGGAAACACCATATATTTT
>NA|NA|TRBV4-3|TRBJ2-2|15
CASSLGTPNTGELFF
TGCGCCAGCAGCCTGGGGACACCCAACACCGGGGAGCTGTTTTTT
>once|TRBD1|TRBV9|TRBJ1-2|15
CASSVGTGGNYGYTF
TGTGCCAGCAGCGTAGGGACAGGGGGCAACTATGGCTACACCTTC
>NA|NA|TRBV11-1|TRBJ2-3|15
CASSLDRTRTDTQYF
TGTGCCAGCAGCTTAGATAGGACCAGGACCGATACGCAGTATTTT
>NA|NA|TRBV27|TRBJ1-3|15
CASSLVAGSGNTIYF
TGTGCCAGCAGTTTAGTGGCAGGCTCTGGAAACACCATATATTTT
>NA|NA|TRBV4-3|TRBJ1-2|15
CASSLNGQEIYGYTF
TGCGCCAGCAGCCTTAACGGTCAGGAGATATATGGCTACACCTTC
>NA|NA|TRBV5-8|TRBJ2-3|14
CASSLGRFTDTQYF
TGTGCCAGCAGCTTGGGCCGATTCACAGATACGCAGTATTTT
>NA|NA|TRBV9|TRBJ2-2|15
CASSGQRGRTGELFF
TGTGCCAGCAGCGGGCAAAGAGGGAGGACCGGGGAGCTGTTTTTT
>NA|NA|TRBV9|TRBJ2-3|14
CASSVGLRADTQYF
TGTGCCAGCAGCGTAGGCCTCAGGGCAGATACGCAGTATTTT
>NA|TRBD2|TRBV5-4|TRBJ2-1|13
CASSLELAGEQFF
TGTGCCAGCAGCTTGGAACTAGCGGGAGAGCAGTTCTTC
>NA|NA|TRBV4-2|TRBJ1-1|14
CASSQWGRNTEAFF
TGTGCCAGCAGCCAATGGGGGAGGAACACTGAAGCTTTCTTT
>NA|NA|TRBV6-1|TRBJ2-1|12
CATQRQYNEQFF
TGTGCCACCCAAAGACAGTACAATGAGCAGTTCTTC
>NA|TRBD1|TRBV9|TRBJ2-7|14
CASSIRDSSYEQYF
TGTGCCAGCAGCATCCGGGACAGTTCCTACGAGCAGTACTTC
>NA|TRBD2|TRBV7-2|TRBJ2-7|18
CASSSEVGSGIRAYEQYF
TGTGCCAGCAGCTCGGAGGTGGGGAGCGGGATAAGGGCCTACGAGCAGTACTTC
>NA|TRBD2|TRBV5-1|TRBJ2-2|14
CASSSGTSPGELFF
TGCGCCAGCAGCTCTGGGACTAGTCCCGGGGAGCTGTTTTTT
>NA|TRBD1|TRBV6-1|TRBJ2-4|15
CASRGINRGSNIQYF
TGTGCCAGCAGGGGAATAAACAGGGGATCAAACATTCAGTACTTC
>NA|NA|TRBV6-6|TRBJ1-5|15
CASKTEILSNQPQHF
TGTGCCAGCAAGACAGAAATACTCAGCAATCAGCCCCAGCATTTT
>NA|NA|TRBV4-3|TRBJ1-1|14
CASSQDTGNTEAFF
TGCGCCAGCAGCCAAGATACGGGGAACACTGAAGCTTTCTTT
>NA|NA|TRBV7-2|TRBJ2-7|15
CASSRSQGPSYEQYF
TGTGCCAGCAGCCGATCACAGGGCCCCTCCTACGAGCAGTACTTC